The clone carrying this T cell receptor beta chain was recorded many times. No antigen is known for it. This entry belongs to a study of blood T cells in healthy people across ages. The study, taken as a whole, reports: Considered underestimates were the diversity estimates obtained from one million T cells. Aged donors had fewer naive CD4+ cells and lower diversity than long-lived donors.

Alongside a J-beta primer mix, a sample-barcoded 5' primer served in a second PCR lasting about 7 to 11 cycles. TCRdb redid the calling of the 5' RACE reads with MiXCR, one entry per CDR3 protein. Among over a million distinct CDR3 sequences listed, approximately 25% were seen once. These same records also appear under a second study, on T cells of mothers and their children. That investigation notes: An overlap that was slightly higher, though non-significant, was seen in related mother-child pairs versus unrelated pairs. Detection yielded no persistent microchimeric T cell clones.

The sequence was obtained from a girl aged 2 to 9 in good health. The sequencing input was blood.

The CDR3 bases are TGTGCCATCTCAGATAGCGGTGGGAGCTCCTACGAGCAGTACTTC. Encoded protein: CAISDSGGSSYEQYF. V usage is TRBV10-3 and J usage is TRBJ2-5, with D perhaps TRBD2 (6 bases). The tail of the sequence fits TRBJ2-7 better, so the J call may be wrong. The V gene's germline CDR1 is ENHRY and CDR2 SYGVKD. There are 15 residues in the CDR3.